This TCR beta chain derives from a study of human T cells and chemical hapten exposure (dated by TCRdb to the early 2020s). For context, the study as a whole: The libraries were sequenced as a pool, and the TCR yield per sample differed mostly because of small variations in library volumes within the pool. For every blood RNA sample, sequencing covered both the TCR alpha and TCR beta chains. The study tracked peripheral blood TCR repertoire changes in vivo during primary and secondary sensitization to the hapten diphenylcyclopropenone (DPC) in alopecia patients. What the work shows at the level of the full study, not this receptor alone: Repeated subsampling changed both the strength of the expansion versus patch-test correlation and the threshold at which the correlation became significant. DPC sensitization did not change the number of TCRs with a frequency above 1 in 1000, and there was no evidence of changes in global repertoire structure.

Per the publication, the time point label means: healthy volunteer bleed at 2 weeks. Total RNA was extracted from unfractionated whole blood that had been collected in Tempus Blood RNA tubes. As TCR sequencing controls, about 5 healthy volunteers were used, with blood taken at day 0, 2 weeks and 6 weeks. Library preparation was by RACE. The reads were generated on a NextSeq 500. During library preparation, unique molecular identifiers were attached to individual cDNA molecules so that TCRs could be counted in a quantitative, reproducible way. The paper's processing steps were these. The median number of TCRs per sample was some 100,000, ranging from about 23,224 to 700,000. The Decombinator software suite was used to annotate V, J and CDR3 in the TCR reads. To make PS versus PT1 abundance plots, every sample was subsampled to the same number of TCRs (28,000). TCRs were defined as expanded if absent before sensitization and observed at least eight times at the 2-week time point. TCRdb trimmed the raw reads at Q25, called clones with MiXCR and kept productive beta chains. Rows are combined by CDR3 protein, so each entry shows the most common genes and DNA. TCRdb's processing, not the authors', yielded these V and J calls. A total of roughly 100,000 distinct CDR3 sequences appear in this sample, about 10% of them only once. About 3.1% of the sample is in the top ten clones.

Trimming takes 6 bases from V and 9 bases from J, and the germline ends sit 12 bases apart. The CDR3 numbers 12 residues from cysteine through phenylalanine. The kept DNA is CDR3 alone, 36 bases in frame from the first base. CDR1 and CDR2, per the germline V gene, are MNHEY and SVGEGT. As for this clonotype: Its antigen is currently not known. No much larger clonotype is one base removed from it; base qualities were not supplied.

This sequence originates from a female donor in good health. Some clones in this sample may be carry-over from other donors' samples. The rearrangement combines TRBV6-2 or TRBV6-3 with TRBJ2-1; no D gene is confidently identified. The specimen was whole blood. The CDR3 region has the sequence CASRAHDGEQFF. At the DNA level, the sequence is TGTGCCAGCAGGGCTCATGATGGTGAGCAGTTCTTC.